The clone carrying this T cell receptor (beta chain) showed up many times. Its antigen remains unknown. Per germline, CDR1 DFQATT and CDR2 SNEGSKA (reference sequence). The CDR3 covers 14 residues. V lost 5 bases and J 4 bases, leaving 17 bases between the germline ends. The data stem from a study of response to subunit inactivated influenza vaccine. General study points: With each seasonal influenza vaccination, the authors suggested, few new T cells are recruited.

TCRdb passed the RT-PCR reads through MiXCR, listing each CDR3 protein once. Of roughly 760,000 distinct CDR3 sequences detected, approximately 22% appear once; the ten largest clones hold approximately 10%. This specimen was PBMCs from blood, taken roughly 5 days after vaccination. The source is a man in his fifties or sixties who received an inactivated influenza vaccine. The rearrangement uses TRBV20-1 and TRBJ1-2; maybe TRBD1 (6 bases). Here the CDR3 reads CSAPQGGGPYGYTF. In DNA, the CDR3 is TGCAGTGCTCCACAGGGAGGGGGACCCTATGGCTACACCTTC.